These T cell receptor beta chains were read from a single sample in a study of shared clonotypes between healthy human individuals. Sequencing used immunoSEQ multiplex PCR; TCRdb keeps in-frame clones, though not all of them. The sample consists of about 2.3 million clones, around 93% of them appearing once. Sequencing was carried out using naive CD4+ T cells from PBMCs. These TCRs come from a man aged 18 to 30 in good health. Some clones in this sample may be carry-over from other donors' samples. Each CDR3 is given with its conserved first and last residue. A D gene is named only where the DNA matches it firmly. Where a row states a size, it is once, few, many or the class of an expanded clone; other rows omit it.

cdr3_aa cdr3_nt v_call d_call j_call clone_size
CASSLPQGTFQETQYF TGTGCCAGCAGTCTACCACAGGGGACCTTCCAAGAGACCCAGTACTTC TRBV28 TRBD1 TRBJ2-5 NA
CASSSTSGSLTGELFF TGTGCCAGCTCCTCGACTAGCGGGAGTCTCACCGGGGAGCTGTTTTTT TRBV18 TRBD2 TRBJ2-2 NA
CASSERWTGAYNEQFF TGTGCCAGCAGTGAACGTTGGACAGGGGCCTACAATGAGCAGTTCTTC TRBV6-1 TRBD1 TRBJ2-1 NA
CATSRPGQGALNTGELFF TGTGCCACCAGCAGGCCGGGACAGGGGGCGCTGAACACCGGGGAGCTGTTTTTT TRBV15 TRBD1 TRBJ2-2 NA
CASSTGSSGDTDTQYF TGTGCCAGCAGCACCGGGTCGAGCGGAGACACAGATACGCAGTATTTT TRBV27 NA TRBJ2-3 NA
CASSFGAANTEAFF TGTGCCAGCAGCTTCGGGGCAGCGAACACTGAAGCTTTCTTT TRBV7-3 NA TRBJ1-1 NA
CASRDSSSYEQYF TGTGCCAGCAGAGACTCAAGCTCCTACGAGCAGTACTTC TRBV27 NA TRBJ2-7 NA
CASSHQFHAEAYNEQFF TGCGCCAGCAGCCACCAATTTCACGCTGAGGCCTACAATGAGCAGTTCTTC TRBV4-1 NA TRBJ2-1 NA
CASSEGQRNTEAFF TGTGCCAGCAGCGAAGGACAGAGAAACACTGAAGCTTTCTTT TRBV5-6 NA TRBJ1-1 once
CASSPQGLRETQYF TGTGCCAGCTCACCACAGGGTCTGAGGGAGACCCAGTACTTC TRBV18 NA TRBJ2-5 NA
CASSIGDRGRNAFF TGTGCCAGCAGCATAGGGGACAGGGGCCGGAATGCTTTCTTT TRBV7-2 TRBD1 TRBJ1-1 NA
CASSWTGGTNTEAFF TGCGCCAGCAGTTGGACAGGGGGTACGAACACTGAAGCTTTCTTT TRBV5-1 TRBD1 TRBJ1-1 NA
CASSPYGGTGGVTEAFF TGTGCCAGCTCACCATACGGCGGGACAGGGGGGGTGACTGAAGCTTTCTTT TRBV18 TRBD1 TRBJ1-1 NA
CASSSSGSRETQYF TGCGCCAGCAGCTCTAGCGGGAGTCGAGAGACCCAGTACTTC TRBV5-1 TRBD2 TRBJ2-5 NA
CASRSLGPDTQYF TGTGCCAGCAGGAGCCTAGGCCCAGATACGCAGTATTTT TRBV2 NA TRBJ2-3 NA
CASSEEGHQPQHF TGCGCCAGCAGCGAGGAGGGCCATCAGCCCCAGCATTTT TRBV5-1 NA TRBJ1-5 NA
CASSINSGNTIYF TGTGCCAGCAGTATCAATTCTGGAAACACCATATATTTT TRBV27 NA TRBJ1-3 NA
CASSVVGGPEAFF TGTGCCAGCAGCGTAGTAGGGGGACCTGAAGCTTTCTTT TRBV9 NA TRBJ1-1 once
CASSLRYPQWGAFF TGTGCCAGCAGTTTAAGGTACCCCCAGTGGGGAGCTTTCTTT TRBV27 NA TRBJ1-1 NA
CSVVGIQETQYF TGCAGCGTTGTGGGTATCCAAGAGACCCAGTACTTC TRBV29-1 NA TRBJ2-5 NA
CASTPRQGATTGELFF TGCGCCAGCACCCCCCGGCAGGGGGCGACCACCGGGGAGCTGTTTTTT TRBV5-1 TRBD1 TRBJ2-2 NA
CASSRPSLAPRGTGELFF TGTGCCAGCAGCCGCCCGAGTTTGGCCCCCAGAGGCACCGGGGAGCTGTTTTTT TRBV28 NA TRBJ2-2 NA
CASSFSGFRDQPQHF TGTGCCAGCAGCTTTTCGGGGTTTAGGGATCAGCCCCAGCATTTT TRBV7-2 NA TRBJ1-5 NA
CASSQLLSDQETQYF TGCGCCAGCAGCCAACTCTTGTCGGATCAAGAGACCCAGTACTTC TRBV4-3 NA TRBJ2-5 NA
CASSSSPGLANADTQYF TGTGCCAGCAGCTCGAGCCCGGGACTAGCTAACGCAGATACGCAGTATTTT TRBV7-6 TRBD2 TRBJ2-3 once
CASSAVRRGQGTSYEQYF TGTGCCAGCAGCGCAGTTAGGAGGGGACAGGGGACTTCCTACGAGCAGTACTTC TRBV11-2 TRBD1 TRBJ2-7 NA
CASSESLSGRVSSYEQYF TGTGCCAGCAGTGAGTCTCTTAGCGGGAGGGTCTCCTCCTACGAGCAGTACTTC TRBV28 TRBD2 TRBJ2-7 NA
CASRPPGQDFSYEQYF TGTGCCAGCAGACCACCGGGACAGGACTTCTCCTACGAGCAGTACTTC TRBV28 TRBD1 TRBJ2-7 NA
CASSLQGMEEKLFF TGTGCCAGCAGTCTACAGGGAATGGAAGAAAAACTGTTTTTT TRBV6-6 NA TRBJ1-4 NA
CASSLRAQQFF TGTGCCAGCAGTTTAAGGGCCCAGCAGTTCTTC TRBV28 NA TRBJ2-1 once
CASSISRADQQYF TGTGCCAGCAGCATCAGCCGGGCCGATCAGCAGTACTTC TRBV9 NA TRBJ2-7 NA
CASSLVGNFANEQFF TGTGCCAGCAGCTTAGTGGGAAACTTTGCCAATGAGCAGTTCTTC TRBV7-9 NA TRBJ2-1 NA
CASRSERQELSNQPQHF TGTGCCAGCAGGAGCGAACGACAGGAGCTTAGCAATCAGCCCCAGCATTTT TRBV2 NA TRBJ1-5 NA
CASSFIRDYQPQHF TGTGCCAGCAGTTTTATCAGGGATTATCAGCCCCAGCATTTT TRBV28 NA TRBJ1-5 few
CASSLLQGSSYNEQFF TGTGCCAGCAGCCTCTTACAGGGGAGCTCCTACAATGAGCAGTTCTTC TRBV27 TRBD1 TRBJ2-1 NA
CASSRTGTSRFEQYF TGTGCCAGCAGCCGTACTGGGACTAGCCGATTTGAGCAGTACTTC TRBV11-1 TRBD2 TRBJ2-7 NA
CASSLAGTSVYNEQFF TGCGCCAGCAGCTTGGCCGGGACTAGCGTTTACAATGAGCAGTTCTTC TRBV5-1 TRBD2 TRBJ2-1 NA
CASSLGSSGGQETQYF TGTGCCAGCAGCTTAGGGAGTAGCGGGGGCCAAGAGACCCAGTACTTC TRBV7-3 TRBD2 TRBJ2-5 NA
CASSIVPTDTQYF TGTGCCAGTAGTATTGTACCGACAGATACGCAGTATTTT TRBV19 NA TRBJ2-3 once
CSVGGLAGGSSYNEQFF TGCAGCGTAGGGGGACTAGCGGGAGGCTCCTCCTACAATGAGCAGTTCTTC TRBV29-1 TRBD2 TRBJ2-1 NA
CSVAGLANYGYTF TGCAGCGTGGCGGGGTTGGCTAACTATGGCTACACCTTC TRBV29-1 NA TRBJ1-2 NA
CASSISGLAGGGHEQYF TGTGCCAGCAGCATCTCGGGGCTAGCGGGAGGCGGCCACGAGCAGTACTTC TRBV28 TRBD2 TRBJ2-7 NA
CASSPPGNVNTEAFF TGTGCCAGCTCACCGCCCGGGAATGTGAACACTGAAGCTTTCTTT TRBV18 NA TRBJ1-1 NA
CSVGDSYEQYF TGCAGCGTTGGGGACAGCTACGAGCAGTACTTC TRBV29-1 TRBD1 TRBJ2-7 few
CASRQGSNYGYTF TGTGCCAGCAGACAGGGATCTAACTATGGCTACACCTTC TRBV6-4 NA TRBJ1-2 NA